These 29 T cell receptor beta chains originate from one sample sequenced in a study of T cells after yellow fever vaccination. TCRdb used MiXCR to reprocess the 5' RACE reads, holding one entry per CDR3 protein. The data contain 400,000 to 450,000 distinct CDR3 sequences, around 19% of them seen just once; the ten biggest clones take up over 15%. Specimen: PBMCs, collected before the yellow fever booster vaccination. Receptors originate from a man aged 18 to 29 who received the YFV17D yellow fever vaccine.

The chain joins TRBV3-1 to TRBJ2-1, with 10 bases identical to TRBD1. Looked up from germline, CDR1 is LGHDT and CDR2 is YNNKEL (reference sequence). The V gene end was trimmed by 3 bases and the J gene end by 7 bases; junction bases not matched to a gene: 0. The CDR3 is 13 amino acids. CDR3 coding DNA: TGTGCCAGCAGCCAGGACAGGGGGAATGAGCAGTTCTTC. Encoded protein: CASSQDRGNEQFF.

In this sample, this clonotype turned up many times. This chain uses TRBV6-5 with TRBJ2-7, with 10 bases identical to TRBD2. The J segment lost 3 bases and the V segment lost 0 bases, leaving 8 bases of the junction unmatched. This CDR3 has 17 residues. Germline V gene lookup returns CDR1 MNHEY and CDR2 SVGAGI. The CDR3 here is CASSYSGVSSGGYEQYF. DNA of the CDR3: TGTGCCAGCAGTTACTCAGGCGTATCTAGCGGGGGCTACGAGCAGTACTTC.

The chain combines TRBV7-8 with TRBJ1-1; tentatively, D is TRBD1 (5 bases). The V and J ends lost 6 bases and 0 bases respectively, with 14 bases between them. The CDR3 runs 15 residues. Germline CDR1 and CDR2: SGHVS and FQNEAQ. CDR3 nucleotides: TGTGCCAGCAGTCCTGACAGACACTTGAACACTGAAGCTTTCTTT. The encoded protein is CASSPDRHLNTEAFF.

This clonotype was counted many times. For the CDR3, the DNA is TGTGCCAGCAGTTACGACTCCTTTGACTACACCTTC. This sequence encodes CASSYDSFDYTF. This sequence joins TRBV6-5 and TRBJ1-2; no definite D call. The germline CDR1 and CDR2 sequences are MNHEY and SVGAGI. The CDR3 consists of 12 residues. V dropped 2 bases and J dropped 10 bases, with 11 bases sitting between them.

This clonotype has more than one count but fewer than ten. The rearrangement links TRBV5-1 to TRBJ2-1; TRBD2 matches 11 bases. The CDR3 has 16 residues. Germline V gene data show CDR1 as SGHRS and CDR2 as YFSETQ. J gave up 12 bases and V 4 bases, and 15 bases lay outside the gene matches. The DNA of the CDR3 is TGCGCCAGCAGCCACCATAGCGGGGGGGCCAGTTTGGGGCAGTTCTTC. Protein: CASSHHSGGASLGQFF.

This clonotype was recorded a few times. This chain joins TRBV7-2 and TRBJ2-3; D unresolved. CDR3 length: 14 residues. Trimming stripped 3 bases from V and 2 bases from J, with 9 bases between. Germline V lookup: CDR1 SGHTA, CDR2 FQGNSA. The CDR3 coding sequence is TGTGCCAGCAGCTTGGAACGGAACACAGATACGCAGTATTTT. Encoded protein: CASSLERNTDTQYF.

This clonotype was seen ten or more times. The V gene is TRBV29-1, the J gene TRBJ2-5; D remains unclear. Trimming shortened V by 1 base and J by 5 bases, and 11 bases separated the two germline ends. This CDR3 region has 13 residues. Germline CDR1 is SQVTM and CDR2 is ANQGSEA. CDR3 coding DNA: TGCAGCGTTGAAGTCCAACTGGCGGAGACCCAGTACTTC. Translation: CSVEVQLAETQYF. The whole variable domain, remainder taken from reference TRBV29-1 and TRBJ2-5, is SAVISQKPSRDICQRGTSLTIQCQVDSQVTMMFWYRQQPGQSLTLIATANQGSEATYESGFVIDKFPISRPNLTFSTLTVSNMSPEDSSIYLCSVEVQLAETQYFGPGTRLLVL.

The CDR3 spells CASSASWATGANVLTF. DNA of the CDR3: TGCGCCAGCAGCGCCAGTTGGGCCACTGGGGCCAACGTCCTGACTTTC. The rearrangement uses TRBV4-3 and TRBJ2-6; D ambiguous. Germline V CDR1 and CDR2: LGHNA, YSLEER. The germline V and J ends were trimmed by 5 bases and 2 bases, with 13 bases remaining between them. CDR3 length: 16 amino acids.

This sequence joins TRBV7-9 and TRBJ1-5; perhaps TRBD1 as D (6 bases). Germline values: CDR1 SEHNR, CDR2 FQNEAQ (reference sequence). The CDR3 extends over 16 amino acids. Trimming stripped 0 bases from V and 5 bases from J, with 14 bases between. The DNA of the CDR3 is TGTGCCAGCAGCTTAGCGTTGGGGGCGAGGGATCAGCCCCAGCATTTT. Protein: CASSLALGARDQPQHF.

This chain joins TRBV29-1 and TRBJ2-2, with 7 bases identical to TRBD2. The V gene end was trimmed by 8 bases and the J gene end by 3 bases; junction bases not matched to a gene: 3. The CDR3 consists of 12 residues. Per the germline V gene, CDR1 is SQVTM and CDR2 is ANQGSEA. CDR3 sequence: CSYAGDTGELFF. Written as DNA, the CDR3 is TGCAGCTATGCGGGGGACACCGGGGAGCTGTTTTTT.

This chain uses TRBV12-3 or TRBV12-4 with TRBJ2-1; 7 bases align to TRBD1. CDR3 length equals 13 residues. The trim removed 4 bases at V and 9 bases at J, leaving 6 bases unmatched. This chain's CDR3 is CASSSQQGTEQFF. The CDR3 DNA sequence: TGTGCCAGCAGTTCCCAACAGGGGACTGAGCAGTTCTTC.

This clonotype has just a few counts. V is TRBV5-6 and J is TRBJ1-2; D is possibly TRBD1 (5 bases). The CDR3 runs 12 residues. The germline gives CDR1 SGHDT, CDR2 YYEEEE. Trimming cost V 1 base and J 8 bases, with 9 bases left between them. The CDR3 spells CASSLNQGGYTF. DNA of the CDR3: TGTGCCAGCAGCTTGAATCAGGGAGGCTACACCTTC. The whole variable domain, remainder taken from reference TRBV5-6 and TRBJ1-2, is DAGVTQSPTHLIKTRGQQVTLRCSPKSGHDTVSWYQQALGQGPQFIFQYYEEEERQRGNFPDRFSGHQFPNYSSELNVNALLLGDSALYLCASSLNQGGYTFGSGTRLTVV.

This clonotype appeared a few times. The chain uses TRBV27 and TRBJ2-5; 7 bases align to TRBD2. This CDR3 is 15 amino acids long. The V gene's germline CDR1 is MNHEY and CDR2 SMNVEV (reference sequence). With V trimmed by 1 base and J by 2 bases, 4 bases remained unmatched. As DNA, the CDR3 is TGTGCCAGCAGTTTATTAGGCGGGGGTCAAGAGACCCAGTACTTC. Translated: CASSLLGGGQETQYF.

Only a few counts were recorded for this clonotype. V usage is TRBV9 and J usage is TRBJ1-1; no reliable D call. This CDR3 has 13 residues. From germline, CDR1 is SGDLS and CDR2 YYNGEE. The V gene lost 0 bases and the J gene lost 1 base, with 4 bases spanning the gap. This CDR3 reads CASSVERNTEAFF. The CDR3 DNA reads as TGTGCCAGCAGCGTAGAGAGGAACACTGAAGCTTTCTTT.

This chain connects TRBV6-2 or TRBV6-3 to TRBJ2-5; D tentatively fits TRBD1 or TRBD2 (5 bases each). V shed 2 bases and J shed 5 bases, with 12 bases lying between them. The CDR3 runs 14 residues. CDR1 MNHEY and CDR2 SVGEGT come from the germline V gene. The CDR3 region is CASSYVGGGETQYF. Here the CDR3 DNA reads TGTGCCAGCAGTTACGTAGGTGGGGGTGAGACCCAGTACTTC.

V and J are TRBV4-3 and TRBJ1-4, with TRBD1 identical over 8 bases. CDR3 length equals 18 residues. Germline lookup yields CDR1 LGHNA and CDR2 YSLEER. V lost 1 base to trimming and J lost 0 bases; unmatched junction nucleotides: 7. The CDR3 coding sequence is TGCGCCAGCAGCCAAGGGACAGGGCCCTCCTCAACTAATGAAAAACTGTTTTTT. Translating it yields CASSQGTGPSSTNEKLFF.

This clonotype was counted only a few times. V usage is TRBV3-1 and J usage is TRBJ2-6; unclear D gene. With 0 bases removed from V and 4 bases from J, the gap between germline ends came to 13 bases. The length of the CDR3 is 17 residues. CDR1 and CDR2 from the germline V gene are LGHDT and YNNKEL (reference sequence). CDR3 nucleotide sequence: TGTGCCAGCAGCCAAGATCTTTTGGGTCCCGGGGCCAACGTCCTGACTTTC. Protein sequence: CASSQDLLGPGANVLTF.

The V and J genes are TRBV11-2 and TRBJ2-5; TRBD1 matches 11 bases. The V and J ends lost 5 bases and 5 bases, in that order; junction bases with no gene match: 4. This CDR3 region has 14 residues. Germline-derived CDR1 and CDR2 are SGHAT and FQNNGV. CDR3 in DNA: TGTGCCAGCAGCCCGGACAGGGGGCCTGAGACCCAGTACTTC. This codes for CASSPDRGPETQYF.

The chain has TRBV20-1 and TRBJ1-1, with D perhaps matching TRBD1 (5 bases). Looked up from germline, CDR1 is DFQATT and CDR2 is SNEGSKA (reference sequence). The CDR3 consists of 14 residues. V was pared by 3 bases and J by 4 bases, with 15 bases between. For the CDR3, the DNA is TGCAGTGCTAGGAAGGGACGGGAACTCACTGAAGCTTTCTTT. It specifies CSARKGRELTEAFF.

The chain couples TRBV20-1 to TRBJ1-1, with D maybe TRBD1 (5 bases). This CDR3 is built from 13 residues. The V gene lost 6 bases and the J gene lost 7 bases, with 18 bases spanning the gap. In germline, CDR1 is DFQATT, CDR2 SNEGSKA (reference sequence). The CDR3 bases are TGCAGTGCCGCACTAGAAGGGGCAGTTGAAGCTTTCTTT. It encodes CSAALEGAVEAFF.

This chain connects TRBV9 to TRBJ2-3, with D perhaps matching TRBD1 (6 bases). The germline V and J ends were trimmed by 0 bases and 4 bases, with 9 bases remaining between them. The germline V gene encodes CDR1 SGDLS and CDR2 YYNGEE. The CDR3 is made up of 14 amino acids. CDR3: CASSVEGDADTQYF. The CDR3 region has the DNA TGTGCCAGCAGCGTAGAGGGGGACGCAGATACGCAGTATTTT.

This clonotype came up a few times. This chain connects TRBV20-1 to TRBJ2-7; 10 bases map to TRBD2. CDR1 DFQATT and CDR2 SNEGSKA come from the germline V gene (reference sequence). CDR3 length equals 13 residues. Germline trimming cut 2 bases from V and 6 bases from J; bases unmatched to any gene: 4. The CDR3 sequence is CSARTGTSVEQYF. The DNA of the CDR3 is TGCAGTGCTAGAACCGGGACTAGCGTCGAGCAGTACTTC.

The chain combines TRBV12-3 or TRBV12-4 with TRBJ1-2; D unclear. The CDR3 runs 15 residues. V was trimmed by 5 bases and J by 2 bases, leaving 15 bases between them. The CDR3 is CASSPSTRRNYGYTF. The DNA of the CDR3 is TGTGCCAGCAGTCCGAGCACCCGACGGAACTATGGCTACACCTTC.

This clonotype occurred once. The CDR3 loop reads CASSGGYRGRVGELFF. CDR3 coding DNA: TGTGCCAGCAGCGGGGGATACAGGGGGCGGGTCGGGGAGCTGTTTTTT. V is TRBV7-2 and J is TRBJ2-2, with TRBD1 matching 9 bases. The V segment lost 5 bases and the J segment 7 bases; nucleotides outside the gene matches: 11. Germline V gene lookup returns CDR1 SGHTA and CDR2 FQGNSA. The CDR3 is 16 residues long. Combining the CDR3 with reference TRBV7-2 and TRBJ2-2 gives the whole variable domain GAGVSQSPSNKVTEKGKDVELRCDPISGHTALYWYRQSLGQGLEFLIYFQGNSAPDKSGLPSDRFSAERTGGSVSTLTIQRTQQEDSAVYLCASSGGYRGRVGELFFGEGSRLTVL.

This rearrangement joins TRBV4-3 to TRBJ2-6, with D uncertain. The CDR3 length is 16 residues. CDR1 and CDR2 (germline): LGHNA, YSLEER. Trimming left V 0 bases short and J 2 bases short, with 8 bases between. CDR3 amino acids: CASSQEGRAGANVLTF. CDR3 DNA sequence: TGCGCCAGCAGCCAAGAAGGAAGGGCTGGGGCCAACGTCCTGACTTTC.

This chain connects TRBV5-4 to TRBJ2-5; maybe TRBD2 (6 bases). Germline CDR1 SGHNT, CDR2 YYREEE (reference sequence). Trimming cost V 4 bases and J 2 bases, with 15 bases left between them. CDR3 length equals 15 residues. The CDR3 reads CASSRPGTQQETQYF. The CDR3, as DNA: TGTGCCAGCAGCCGGCCCGGGACTCAACAAGAGACCCAGTACTTC.

In nucleotides, the CDR3 is TGCGCCAGCAGCCAAGTGCCAGGGACCCTAGCTAACTATGGCTACACCTTC. Its protein is CASSQVPGTLANYGYTF. V gene TRBV4-3 combines with J gene TRBJ1-2; a possible D gene is TRBD1 (5 bases). The ends were cut back, 1 base at V and 0 bases at J, with 15 bases in the middle. This CDR3 contains 17 residues. The germline gives CDR1 LGHNA, CDR2 YSLEER.

This rearrangement joins TRBV20-1 to TRBJ1-2, with D possibly TRBD1 on 6 matching bases. V was clipped by 8 bases and J by 4 bases, with 14 bases between them. Germline V gene data show CDR1 as DFQATT and CDR2 as SNEGSKA (reference sequence). The CDR3 covers 12 residues. CDR3 in amino acids: CSNVGGVYGYTF. CDR3 nucleotides: TGCAGTAACGTGGGGGGCGTCTATGGCTACACCTTC.

The V call is TRBV24-1, the J call TRBJ2-3; D is unclear. In germline, CDR1 is KGHDR, CDR2 SFDVKD. V was pared by 2 bases and J by 2 bases, with 7 bases between. The CDR3 extends over 14 amino acids. CDR3 amino acids: CATSDSAATDTQYF. The CDR3 nucleotides read TGTGCCACCAGTGATTCCGCGGCCACAGATACGCAGTATTTT.